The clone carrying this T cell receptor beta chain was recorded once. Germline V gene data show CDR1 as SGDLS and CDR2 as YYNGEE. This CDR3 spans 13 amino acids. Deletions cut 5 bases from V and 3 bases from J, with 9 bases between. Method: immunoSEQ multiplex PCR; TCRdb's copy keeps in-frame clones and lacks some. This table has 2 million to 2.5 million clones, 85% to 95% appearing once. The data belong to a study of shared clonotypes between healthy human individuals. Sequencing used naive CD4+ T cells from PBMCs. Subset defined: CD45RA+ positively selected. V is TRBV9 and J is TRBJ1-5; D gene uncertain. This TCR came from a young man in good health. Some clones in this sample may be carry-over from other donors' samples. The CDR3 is CASSWRPNQPQHF. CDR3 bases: TGTGCCAGCAGTTGGCGCCCCAATCAGCCCCAGCATTTT.